These 2 T cell receptor beta chains came from one sample sequenced in a study. TCRdb re-called the 5' RACE reads with MiXCR, one entry per CDR3 protein. The repertoire holds fewer than 60,000 distinct CDR3 sequences, around a quarter seen once, with 2.1% in the top ten. Sequencing was carried out using naive CD4+ T cells sorted from blood. Regarding subset: naive CD4+ T cells, CD4+CD45RA+CD25-. These receptors all stem from a female donor with breast cancer.

The V and J genes are TRBV5-1 and TRBJ2-5; no clear D. This CDR3 spans 14 amino acids. Germline lookup yields CDR1 SGHRS and CDR2 YFSETQ. Trimming left V 2 bases short and J 5 bases short, with 13 bases between. The CDR3 sequence: CASSFQDPGETQYF. CDR3 DNA: TGCGCCAGCAGCTTTCAGGACCCCGGGGAGACCCAGTACTTC.

This clonotype was picked up many times. The chain couples TRBV20-1 to TRBJ2-6; D unclear. V gave up 3 bases and J gave up 2 bases, with 8 bases separating them. The CDR3 totals 14 residues. Germline V gene data show CDR1 as DFQATT and CDR2 as SNEGSKA (reference sequence). The DNA for the CDR3 is TGCAGTGCTAGGGGTGGACCTGGGGCCAACGTCCTGACTTTC. Translation: CSARGGPGANVLTF.